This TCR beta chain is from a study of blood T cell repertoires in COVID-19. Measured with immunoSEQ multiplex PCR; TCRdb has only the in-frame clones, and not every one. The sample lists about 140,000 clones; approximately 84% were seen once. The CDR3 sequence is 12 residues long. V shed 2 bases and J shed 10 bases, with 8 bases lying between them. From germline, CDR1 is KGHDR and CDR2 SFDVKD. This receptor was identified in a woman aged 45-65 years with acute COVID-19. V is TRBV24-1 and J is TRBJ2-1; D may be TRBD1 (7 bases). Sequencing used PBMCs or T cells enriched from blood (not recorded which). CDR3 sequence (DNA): TGTGCCACCAGTGATTCAGGGGGGGAGCAGTTCTTC. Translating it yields CATSDSGGEQFF.